This TCR beta chain was recovered during a study of blood T cell repertoires in COVID-19. In the study overall: Samples representing acute and convalescent COVID-19 were sourced from the United States, Italy and Spain.

The CDR3 totals 13 residues. CDR1 and CDR2 (germline): SGDLS, YYNGEE. Deletions cut 4 bases from V and 10 bases from J, with 17 bases between. Using immunoSEQ multiplex PCR, the repertoire was profiled, and TCRdb retains in-frame clones only, with some absent. Among fewer than 500,000 clones, around 89% were seen once, and the ten largest hold 1% to 1.3%. The receptor comes from a man aged 30-40 years who had recovered from COVID-19. The genes are TRBV9 and TRBJ1-1; D call uncertain. The sequenced sample consisted of PBMCs or T cells enriched from blood (not recorded which). CDR3 sequence (DNA): TGTGCCAGCAGCTCGCCACCCGACGAGGGAGCTTTCTTT. It yields the protein CASSSPPDEGAFF. Full variable domain (remainder filled in from reference TRBV9 and TRBJ1-1): DSGVTQTPKHLITATGQRVTLRCSPRSGDLSVYWYQQSLDQGLQFLIQYYNGEERAKGNILERFSAQQFPDLHSELNLSSLELGDSALYFCASSSPPDEGAFFGQGTRLTVV.